The 21 T cell receptor beta chains presented below share a single source sample, sequenced in a study of somatic mutations in cytotoxic T cells in rheumatoid arthritis. Profiled with immunoSEQ multiplex PCR; TCRdb holds only in-frame clones, not every one. Here the sample spans some 10,000 clones, around three quarters being singletons. Sequencing was carried out using CD8+ T cells sorted from blood. The receptors come from a man in his 60s in good health.

The chain has TRBV28 and TRBJ2-7; D is ambiguous. The germline V and J ends were trimmed by 6 bases and 5 bases, with 11 bases remaining between them. Germline CDR1 and CDR2: MDHEN and SYDVKM. The CDR3 is 12 residues long. CDR3 nucleotide sequence: TGTGCCAGCAGGACGACGGCCCACGAGCAGTACTTC. It encodes CASRTTAHEQYF.

This clone was counted only a few times. CDR3 coding DNA: TGTGCCAGCAGTGACTGGGCAGGGGGCTCTGCTGGCTACACCTTC. This gives the protein CASSDWAGGSAGYTF. V usage is TRBV6-4 and J usage is TRBJ1-2, with TRBD1 matching 8 bases. CDR3 length equals 15 residues. CDR1 is MRHNA and CDR2 is SNTAGT in the germline V gene. V was clipped by 1 base and J by 7 bases; unmatched bases: 8.

The gene calls are TRBV27 and TRBJ2-1; 14 nucleotides match TRBD2. This CDR3 comprises 17 residues. Germline V CDR1 and CDR2: MNHEY, SMNVEV (reference sequence). J gave up 6 bases and V 0 bases, and 4 bases lay outside the gene matches. This CDR3 is CASSLSGTSGSGNEQFF. CDR3 DNA sequence: TGTGCCAGCAGTTTATCCGGGACTAGCGGGAGCGGCAATGAGCAGTTCTTC.

This clone was seen a handful of times. The chain employs TRBV27 and TRBJ2-3; TRBD2 matches at 10 bases. In germline, CDR1 is MNHEY, CDR2 SMNVEV (reference sequence). The CDR3 has 13 residues. V was clipped by 4 bases and J by 11 bases; unmatched bases: 6. The CDR3 sequence: CASSSPAGGLQYF. CDR3 in DNA: TGTGCCAGCAGTTCCCCAGCGGGAGGGTTGCAGTATTTT.

J is TRBJ1-1 and V is TRBV20-1; D uncertain. This CDR3 region has 10 residues. Trimming left V 0 bases short and J 11 bases short, with 7 bases between. Germline CDR1 reads DFQATT; CDR2 reads SNEGSKA (reference sequence). This CDR3 reads CSARDSVAFF. CDR3 DNA sequence: TGCAGTGCTAGAGACAGTGTGGCTTTCTTT.

This clone has just one count. J is TRBJ2-1 and V is TRBV28; 7 nucleotides match TRBD1. J was trimmed by 9 bases and V by 7 bases; bases with no gene match: 18. Germline V gene sequence: CDR1 MDHEN, CDR2 SYDVKM. The CDR3 length is 16 residues. CDR3 nucleotides: TGTGCCAGCACTCTCCCCGGGACAGAGCAGTGGGGTGAGCAGTTCTTC. This encodes CASTLPGTEQWGEQFF. The variable domain in full, with the rest retrieved from reference TRBV28 and TRBJ2-1, is DVKVTQSSRYLVKRTGEKVFLECVQDMDHENMFWYRQDPGLGLRLIYFSYDVKMKEKGDIPEGYSVSREKKERFSLILESASTNQTSMYLCASTLPGTEQWGEQFFGPGTRLTVL.

This clone was found a few times. This sequence joins TRBV6-1 and TRBJ2-1; TRBD2 matches at 9 bases. V dropped 3 bases and J dropped 10; count of bases not matched to a gene: 10. The germline V gene has CDR1 MNHNS and CDR2 SASEGT. The CDR3 covers 15 residues. The CDR3 bases are TGTGCCAGCAGTGATCTTGCGGGGGGGCCCCGGGAGCAGTTCTTC. Protein: CASSDLAGGPREQFF.

The chain carries TRBV9 and TRBJ1-2; D is uncertain. This CDR3 comprises 13 residues. Between the trimmed V and J ends, which lost 3 bases and 2 bases, there was a span of 8 bases. Germline V gene data show CDR1 as SGDLS and CDR2 as YYNGEE. CDR3 nucleotides: TGTGCCAGCAGCGGAGGGCAGAACTATGGCTACACCTTC. This translates into CASSGGQNYGYTF.

The DNA for the CDR3 is TGTGCCAGCAGCTTTGGTGGAGACTACAATGAGCAGTTCTTC. It encodes CASSFGGDYNEQFF. The J gene is TRBJ2-1, the V gene TRBV11-3; D is unclear. V lost 3 bases, J lost 3 bases, and 9 bases lay in between. This CDR3 has 14 residues. Germline loops: CDR1 SGHNT, CDR2 YENEEA.

This rearrangement joins TRBV7-9 to TRBJ2-7; 13 bases align to TRBD2. The V gene end was trimmed by 4 bases and the J gene end by 1 base; junction bases not matched to a gene: 7. Per the germline V gene, CDR1 is SEHNR and CDR2 is FQNEAQ (reference sequence). The CDR3 runs 17 residues. CDR3 region: CASSSGLAGVRSYEQYF. DNA for the CDR3: TGTGCCAGCAGCTCCGGACTAGCGGGAGTCAGGTCCTACGAGCAGTACTTC.

The CDR3 DNA reads as TGTGCCAGCAGCTTGATGGGGATCGGATCCTACGAGCAGTACTTC. It codes for CASSLMGIGSYEQYF. This chain uses TRBV5-4 with TRBJ2-7; no clear D. Trimming removed 1 base at V and 1 base at J, with 12 bases between. Germline V gene lookup returns CDR1 SGHNT and CDR2 YYREEE (reference sequence). The CDR3 has 15 amino acids. The full variable domain, completed using reference TRBV5-4 and TRBJ2-7, is ETGVTQSPTHLIKTRGQQVTLRCSSQSGHNTVSWYQQALGQGPQFIFQYYREEENGRGNFPPRFSGLQFPNYSSELNVNALELDDSALYLCASSLMGIGSYEQYFGPGTRLTVT.

V and J are TRBV14 and TRBJ2-1; TRBD1 aligns across 7 bases. Germline CDR1 SGHDN, CDR2 FVKESK. The CDR3 runs 16 residues. Germline trimming cut 0 bases from V and 3 bases from J; bases unmatched to any gene: 5. The CDR3 sequence is CASSQDRDRYYNEQFF. The CDR3 nucleotides are TGTGCCAGCAGCCAAGACCGGGACAGATACTACAATGAGCAGTTCTTC. Complete variable domain (other parts from reference TRBV14 and TRBJ2-1): EAGVTQFPSHSVIEKGQTVTLRCDPISGHDNLYWYRRVMGKEIKFLLHFVKESKQDESGMPNNRFLAERTGGTYSTLKVQPAELEDSGVYFCASSQDRDRYYNEQFFGPGTRLTVL.

The chain uses TRBV4-2 and TRBJ2-3, with D perhaps being TRBD1 or TRBD2 (6 bases each). Trimming took 1 base from V and 3 from J, leaving 11 bases between them. The CDR3 is 15 amino acids. Germline lookup yields CDR1 LGHNA and CDR2 YNFKEQ. The CDR3 bases are TGTGCCAGCAGCCAAGGGGGGGCGGAGACAGATACGCAGTATTTT. Its protein is CASSQGGAETDTQYF.

This clone was detected only once. The rearrangement joins TRBV4-2 to TRBJ2-3, with 7 bases identical to TRBD2. V lost 0 bases and J lost 8; bases outside the gene matches: 8. The CDR3 is 15 residues long. Germline CDR1 and CDR2: LGHNA and YNFKEQ. The CDR3 reads CASSQEAAGVVTQYF. CDR3 in DNA: TGTGCCAGCAGCCAAGAAGCGGCGGGAGTGGTTACGCAGTATTTT.

The V call is TRBV6-6, the J call TRBJ1-1, with a possible D match to TRBD1 (5 bases). Germline V gene lookup returns CDR1 MNHNY and CDR2 SVGAGI (reference sequence). V shed 5 bases and J shed 5 bases, with 18 bases lying between them. The CDR3 totals 15 residues. The CDR3 nucleotides read TGTGCCAGCAGTGCTTCGGCAGGGAGTATTACTGAAGCTTTCTTT. It encodes CASSASAGSITEAFF.

The chain has TRBV4-1 and TRBJ2-5; D gene unclear. CDR1 and CDR2 (germline): MGHRA, YSYEKL. The CDR3 loop spans 15 amino acids. V was pared by 0 bases and J by 2 bases, with 10 bases between. CDR3 loop: CASSQEEGFQETQYF. The CDR3 coding sequence is TGCGCCAGCAGCCAAGAGGAAGGTTTTCAAGAGACCCAGTACTTC.

The chain is built from TRBV28 and TRBJ2-7, with 9 bases that match TRBD1. V gave up 5 bases and J gave up 1 base; unmatched junction bases: 6. Per the germline V gene, CDR1 is MDHEN and CDR2 is SYDVKM. The CDR3 loop spans 15 amino acids. CDR3 in DNA: TGTGCCAGCAGTGGAGGGACAGGGATATCCTACGAGCAGTACTTC. Translation gives CASSGGTGISYEQYF.

This clone was recorded a few times. One junction end does not reproduce the germline sequence, and a read error may be involved. The chain joins TRBV4-3 to TRBJ1-2; no firm D call. CDR1 and CDR2 from the germline V gene are LGHNA and YSLEER. This CDR3 has 15 residues. This CDR3 is CASTQTADGPYGYTF. Here the CDR3 DNA reads TGCGCCAGCACCCAAACCGCGGACGGACCCTATGGCTACACCTTC.

The chain joins TRBV19 to TRBJ2-5; D ambiguous. Per germline, CDR1 LNHDA and CDR2 SQIVND (reference sequence). Trimming took 5 bases from V and 2 from J, leaving 12 bases between them. The CDR3 is 14 amino acids. In nucleotides, the CDR3 is TGTGCCAGTAGTCCACAAATTGAGCAAGAGACCCAGTACTTC. Its translation: CASSPQIEQETQYF.

The rearrangement uses TRBV25-1 and TRBJ2-2; 7 nucleotides line up with TRBD1. J gave up 3 bases and V 10 bases, and 5 bases lay outside the gene matches. Germline V gene sequence: CDR1 MGHDK, CDR2 SYGVNS. The CDR3 length is 13 residues. Here the CDR3 reads CATRTGDTGELFF. CDR3 DNA sequence: TGTGCCACCAGGACAGGCGACACCGGGGAGCTGTTTTTT.

This clone was observed a single time. This chain joins TRBV27 and TRBJ2-3, with D uncertain. V dropped 3 bases and J dropped 1 base, with 8 bases sitting between them. In germline, CDR1 is MNHEY, CDR2 SMNVEV (reference sequence). The CDR3 is 14 residues long. The CDR3 protein is CASSFLPRTDTQYF. CDR3 bases: TGTGCCAGCAGTTTTCTTCCTCGCACAGATACGCAGTATTTT.